This section outlines one T cell receptor beta chain sequence together with its context. This clonotype came up a few times. Which antigen it targets is not known. Nothing much larger sits one base from this clone, and base qualities are not available. CDR1 MDHEN and CDR2 SYDVKM are derived from the germline V gene. Germline trimming: 7 bases from V, 0 bases from J; junction bases outside gene matches: 8. The CDR3 measures 16 amino acids from cysteine to phenylalanine. The entry retains the CDR3 DNA only, 48 bases that are in frame from base 1. The label giving this sample's treatment or condition can be read as: in vitro stimulation with specific CMV peptide epitopes to enrich CMV-specific T cells. Sequenced using an Illumina HiSeq 1500. TCRdb reran the public reads through fastp at Q25 and MiXCR, keeping productive beta chains. Each CDR3 protein gets just one entry, which takes the most common genes and DNA from the rows behind it. Across this sample there are some 920,000 distinct CDR3 sequences, with around 29% seen only once. The top ten clonotypes cover over 11% of the sample.

The entry originates in a study of T cell repertoires in cytomegalovirus infection (dated by TCRdb to the late 2010s). For the wider study: Recently identified HLA-C-restricted CMV epitopes, whose presentation resists viral immunomodulation, were targeted by peptide stimulations together with well-studied HLA-B-restricted epitopes. Donor HLA type was relevant to the analysis, because carriage of CMV infection together with the matching HLA type was indicated by public TCR beta signatures.

Study-wide conclusions, independent of this receptor: Carriers of CMV infection plus the relevant HLA type were discriminated by the cumulative frequency of public TCR beta family members in the study cohort and in an independent roughly 370-donor cohort. The ex vivo response was dominated by HLA-C-restricted CMV-specific TCR beta clonotypes, which also provided the single most frequent clonotype in two of eight donors.

The sequence came from a human donor in good health (CMV status not recorded). Some clones in this sample may be carry-over from other donors' samples. Here the chain combines TRBV28 and TRBJ2-3; 9 of the junction bases match TRBD1. Here the sequenced sample was cultured CD8+ T cells from PBMCs, taken from culture after CMV antigen stimulation. The CDR3 protein is CASTPLQGASTDTQYF. The nucleotides read TGTGCCAGCACCCCACTACAGGGGGCTAGCACAGATACGCAGTATTTT.